The 8 T cell receptor beta chains below were found in one sample sequenced in a study of T-cell memory formation after mild COVID-19 listed by TCRdb under 2021. Receptor amplification or capture employed 5' RACE. The instrument was an Illumina NovaSeq 6000. TCRdb handled the public reads itself, with Q25 trimming in fastp and clone calling in MiXCR, and kept productive beta chains. Identical CDR3 protein sequences are pooled into one entry, listed with their most common genes and DNA. The sample has 550,000 to 700,000 distinct CDR3 sequences on record, around 16% of them singletons. The ten largest clones take up 8.1% of the sample. Sequenced input: PBMCs or a T cell subset sorted from them (not recorded which). The receptors come from an adult woman who had mild COVID-19 (a few samples of this study predate the infection). The sample titles of this study are shuffled in the database, so cell type and time point are left out; the donor was told from shared clones.

The rearrangement links TRBV19 to TRBJ2-1; 7 bases fit TRBD2. The CDR3 is made up of 15 amino acids. Germline lookup yields CDR1 LNHDA and CDR2 SQIVND (reference sequence). The trim removed 9 bases at V and 6 bases at J, leaving 14 bases unmatched. Here the CDR3 reads CASRLTGGAGNEQFF. The DNA of the CDR3 is TGTGCCAGCAGACTAACGGGGGGTGCCGGCAATGAGCAGTTCTTC.

This clonotype was observed a single time. This rearrangement joins TRBV6-6 to TRBJ1-2; D remains unclear. CDR1 is MNHNY, CDR2 SVGAGI, per germline (reference sequence). V gave up 4 bases and J gave up 5 bases, with 11 bases separating them. This CDR3 is 13 amino acids long. The CDR3 DNA reads TGTGCCAGCAGTTCCCCCCGGCCGTATGGCTACACCTTC. Protein sequence: CASSSPRPYGYTF.

CDR3 amino acids: CASSLDGRADTQYF. The CDR3 nucleotides read TGCGCCAGCAGCTTGGACGGGAGGGCAGATACGCAGTATTTT. The J gene is TRBJ2-3, the V gene TRBV5-1; 8 nucleotides align to TRBD2. V trimming: 0 bases; J trimming: 4 bases; junction bases outside the gene matches: 1. The CDR3 extends over 14 amino acids. Looked up from germline, CDR1 is SGHRS and CDR2 is YFSETQ.

The genes are TRBV24-1 and TRBJ2-1; D uncertain. The V gene lost 4 bases and the J gene lost 12 bases, with 21 bases spanning the gap. This CDR3 is 15 amino acids long. Germline V gene sequence: CDR1 KGHDR, CDR2 SFDVKD. The CDR3: CATSDPIRAPTGQFF. DNA for the CDR3: TGTGCCACCAGTGACCCCATTCGGGCACCCACTGGGCAGTTCTTC.

This clonotype was counted many times. This chain uses TRBV5-1 with TRBJ2-7; no reliable D call. CDR3 length: 14 amino acids. CDR1 SGHRS and CDR2 YFSETQ come from the germline V gene. Trimming took 0 bases from V and 3 from J, leaving 10 bases between them. The CDR3 region has the DNA TGCGCCAGCAGCTTGGAAGGCAGAAACTACGAGCAGTACTTC. Amino acid sequence: CASSLEGRNYEQYF. The variable domain in full, with the rest retrieved from reference TRBV5-1 and TRBJ2-7, is KAGVTQTPRYLIKTRGQQVTLSCSPISGHRSVSWYQQTPGQGLQFLFEYFSETQRNKGNFPGRFSGRQFSNSRSEMNVSTLELGDSALYLCASSLEGRNYEQYFGPGTRLTVT.

The chain employs TRBV20-1 and TRBJ2-5; TRBD2 might be the D (6 bases). The CDR3 has 12 amino acids. Trimming removed 5 bases at V and 3 bases at J, with 10 bases between. Germline V gives CDR1 DFQATT, CDR2 SNEGSKA (reference sequence). The CDR3 region is CSAPPGEETQYF. CDR3 nucleotides: TGCAGTGCTCCCCCGGGGGAAGAGACCCAGTACTTC.

This clonotype has just a few counts. The chain couples TRBV9 to TRBJ2-2; TRBD2 agrees at 7 bases. V was clipped by 4 bases and J by 0 bases; unmatched bases: 9. The CDR3 has 17 amino acids. CDR1 is SGDLS, CDR2 YYNGEE, per germline. The DNA of the CDR3 is TGTGCCAGCAGCCCACCCCGGGCGGGAGCGAACACCGGGGAGCTGTTTTTT. This encodes CASSPPRAGANTGELFF.

The CDR3 nucleotides are TGCGCCAGCAGCCAAGGCCTCCCGCAGGGGAGCAATCAGCCCCAGCATTTT. Amino acid sequence: CASSQGLPQGSNQPQHF. The genes are TRBV4-1 and TRBJ1-5, with TRBD1 as a possible D gene (6 bases). The CDR3 is 17 residues long. V shed 1 base and J shed 1 base, with 14 bases lying between them. Per germline, CDR1 MGHRA and CDR2 YSYEKL.